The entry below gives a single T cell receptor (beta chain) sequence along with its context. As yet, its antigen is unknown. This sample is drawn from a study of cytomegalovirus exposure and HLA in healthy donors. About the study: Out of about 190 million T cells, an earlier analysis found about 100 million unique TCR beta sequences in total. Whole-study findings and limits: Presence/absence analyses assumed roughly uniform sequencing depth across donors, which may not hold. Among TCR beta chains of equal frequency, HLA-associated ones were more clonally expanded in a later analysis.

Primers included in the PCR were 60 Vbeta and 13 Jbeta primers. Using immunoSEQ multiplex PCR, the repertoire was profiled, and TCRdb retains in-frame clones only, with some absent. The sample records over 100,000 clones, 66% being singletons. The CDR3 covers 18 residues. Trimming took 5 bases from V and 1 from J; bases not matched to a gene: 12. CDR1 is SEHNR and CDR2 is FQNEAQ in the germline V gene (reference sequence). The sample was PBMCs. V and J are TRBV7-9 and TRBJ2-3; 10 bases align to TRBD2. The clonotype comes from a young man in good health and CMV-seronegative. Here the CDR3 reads CASSPEGLAGEGTDTQYF. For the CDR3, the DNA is TGTGCCAGCAGCCCCGAGGGTCTAGCGGGAGAGGGCACAGATACGCAGTATTTT.